These 26 T cell receptor beta chains originate from one sample sequenced in a study of blood T cell repertoires in COVID-19. The repertoire was sequenced with immunoSEQ multiplex PCR; TCRdb's copy has only in-frame clones and lacks some. The sample consists of fewer than 500,000 clones, roughly 87% of them appearing once. Material for sequencing was PBMCs or T cells enriched from blood (not recorded which). The source of these receptors is a woman aged 18 to 35 who had recovered from COVID-19.

This CDR3 reads CAISEGLILGDEQYF. The CDR3 DNA sequence: TGTGCCATCAGTGAGGGACTCATTCTTGGGGACGAGCAGTACTTC. This chain uses TRBV10-3 with TRBJ2-7, with a weak D call TRBD2 (5 bases). The CDR3 has 15 residues. V was clipped by 2 bases and J by 5 bases, with 16 bases between them. CDR1 is ENHRY and CDR2 is SYGVKD in the germline V gene.

The chain links TRBV30 to TRBJ1-1; no clear D. Trimming took off 1 base at V and 5 bases at J, with 17 bases between the two ends. CDR1 and CDR2 from the germline V gene are GTSNPN and SVGIG (reference sequence). The CDR3 is 15 residues long. CDR3 in DNA: TGTGCCTGGAGTGCGGGAGGCGCCTCCGGTACTGAAGCTTTCTTT. Residues: CAWSAGGASGTEAFF.

In this sample, this clone turned up a few times. CDR3 residues: CASSQGQRTQYF. In DNA, the CDR3 is TGTGCCAGCAGCCAAGGACAGCGCACGCAGTATTTT. This chain connects TRBV4-2 to TRBJ2-3; D perhaps matches TRBD1 (5 bases). Per the germline V gene, CDR1 is LGHNA and CDR2 is YNFKEQ. The CDR3 length is 12 residues. The germline V and J ends were trimmed by 1 base and 9 bases, with 8 bases remaining between them.

The gene calls are TRBV2 and TRBJ2-2, with 7 bases aligning to TRBD2. The germline CDR1 and CDR2 sequences are SNHLY and FYNNEI. Losses at the gene ends were 8 bases for V and 5 bases for J; bases not matched to a gene: 11. CDR3 length: 15 amino acids. CDR3 amino acids: CASENPAGRTGELFF. The DNA of the CDR3 is TGTGCCAGCGAGAATCCAGCGGGGAGGACCGGGGAGCTGTTTTTT.

The chain's CDR3 is CASSLAGESAYEQYF. CDR3 nucleotides: TGTGCCAGCAGCTTGGCCGGGGAGTCCGCCTACGAGCAGTACTTC. The chain employs TRBV5-5 and TRBJ2-7; tentatively, D is TRBD2 (5 bases). V was shortened by 0 bases and J by 2 bases, with 12 bases between the two germline ends. The germline V gene has CDR1 SGHKS and CDR2 YYEKEE (reference sequence). The length of the CDR3 is 15 residues.

The rearrangement links TRBV14 to TRBJ2-3; no clear D gene. The CDR3 sequence is 16 residues long. Trimming cost V 4 bases and J 0 bases, with 14 bases left between them. Germline V gene data show CDR1 as SGHDN and CDR2 as FVKESK. CDR3 DNA: TGTGCCAGCAGCCGTCAACTATCTGCTAGCACAGATACGCAGTATTTT. It is translated as CASSRQLSASTDTQYF.

The rearrangement links TRBV19 to TRBJ1-5, with D perhaps TRBD1 (5 bases). The CDR3 contains 15 residues. Trimming removed 5 bases from V and 11 bases from J, with 22 bases in between. CDR1 and CDR2 from the germline V gene are LNHDA and SQIVND (reference sequence). The CDR3 nucleotides are TGTGCCAGTAGTGCTGGAGCCGGGGGATCTGAAGCCCAGCATTTT. This gives the protein CASSAGAGGSEAQHF.

This rearrangement joins TRBV3-1 (or the pseudogene TRBV3-2) to TRBJ1-6; no reliable D call. Germline V CDR1 and CDR2: LGHDT, YNNKEL (reference sequence). V gave up 3 bases and J gave up 9 bases, with 9 bases separating them. CDR3 length: 13 residues. DNA for the CDR3: TGTGCCAGCAGCCAGTCCCTAGGTTCACCCCTCCACTTT. This encodes CASSQSLGSPLHF.

The chain combines TRBV28 with TRBJ2-7, with 8 bases identical to TRBD1. This CDR3 has 14 amino acids. V lost 7 bases to trimming and J lost 4 bases; unmatched junction nucleotides: 9. Germline CDR1 MDHEN, CDR2 SYDVKM. CDR3 bases: TGTGCCAGCACTAGGACAGGGCGGAGTTACGAGCAGTACTTC. Translated, it gives CASTRTGRSYEQYF.

There are a few counts of this clone. The gene calls are TRBV6-5 and TRBJ1-2, with 8 bases that match TRBD1. Germline CDR1 MNHEY, CDR2 SVGAGI. This CDR3 region has 13 residues. V lost 10 bases and J lost 1; bases outside the gene matches: 5. As DNA, the CDR3 is TGTGCCACCAGACAGGGGCATAACTATGGCTACACCTTC. It specifies CATRQGHNYGYTF.

V usage is TRBV25-1 and J usage is TRBJ1-2; D gene uncertain. CDR3 length equals 16 residues. V was clipped by 6 bases and J by 3 bases, with 20 bases between them. Per the germline V gene, CDR1 is MGHDK and CDR2 is SYGVNS. CDR3 DNA sequence: TGTGCCAGCAGCCTTCCCGGGAGCCTGAGGGACTATGGCTACACCTTC. Translating it yields CASSLPGSLRDYGYTF.

The rearrangement joins TRBV11-2 to TRBJ2-3; no clear D gene. The CDR3 covers 14 residues. V lost 2 bases, J lost 3 bases, and 9 bases lay in between. In germline, CDR1 is SGHAT, CDR2 FQNNGV. DNA for the CDR3: TGTGCCAGCAGCTTAACCCGAGGTACAGATACGCAGTATTTT. Amino acids: CASSLTRGTDTQYF.

The chain carries TRBV9 and TRBJ1-3; maybe TRBD1 (5 bases). CDR1 and CDR2 (germline): SGDLS, YYNGEE. V gave up 6 bases and J gave up 3 bases, with 16 bases separating them. This CDR3 has 15 amino acids. CDR3 residues: CASTLGGVDGNTIYF. DNA of the CDR3: TGTGCCAGCACCTTGGGGGGGGTGGATGGAAACACCATATATTTT. The complete variable domain, with remaining parts taken from reference TRBV9 and TRBJ1-3, reads DSGVTQTPKHLITATGQRVTLRCSPRSGDLSVYWYQQSLDQGLQFLIQYYNGEERAKGNILERFSAQQFPDLHSELNLSSLELGDSALYFCASTLGGVDGNTIYFGEGSWLTVV.

V usage is TRBV2 and J usage is TRBJ1-6, with TRBD1 as a possible D gene (6 bases). In germline, CDR1 is SNHLY, CDR2 FYNNEI. V was cut by 8 bases and J by 0 bases, with 14 bases left in between. This CDR3 has 16 amino acids. The CDR3 loop is CASGGRSSSYNSPLHF. DNA for the CDR3: TGTGCCAGCGGGGGCAGGTCGAGCTCCTATAATTCACCCCTCCACTTT.

V gene TRBV20-1 combines with J gene TRBJ2-7; 9 nucleotides match TRBD2. Germline V gene sequence: CDR1 DFQATT, CDR2 SNEGSKA (reference sequence). This CDR3 spans 13 amino acids. With 3 bases clipped from V and 2 bases from J, the junction kept 2 bases outside the gene matches. The CDR3 region has the DNA TGCAGTGCTAGTAGCGGGGGACCCTACGAGCAGTACTTC. It translates to CSASSGGPYEQYF.

V and J are TRBV4-2 and TRBJ1-3; D is uncertain. Trimming removed 2 bases at V and 0 bases at J, with 17 bases between. The germline V gene has CDR1 LGHNA and CDR2 YNFKEQ. The CDR3 covers 18 residues. For the CDR3, the DNA is TGTGCCAGCAGCCAACCCCTGTCTGAGTTTGGCTCTGGAAACACCATATATTTT. It is translated as CASSQPLSEFGSGNTIYF.

The CDR3: CASSLGAPGGADTQYF. The CDR3 DNA follows: TGTGCCAGCAGCTTAGGGGCCCCGGGAGGCGCAGATACGCAGTATTTT. The gene calls are TRBV7-9 and TRBJ2-3; 7 positions agree with TRBD2. The V segment lost 1 base and the J segment 4 bases; nucleotides outside the gene matches: 8. Germline lookup yields CDR1 SEHNR and CDR2 FQNEAQ (reference sequence). This CDR3 region has 16 residues. Together with reference TRBV7-9 and TRBJ2-3, the CDR3 gives the full variable domain: DTGVSQNPRHKITKRGQNVTFRCDPISEHNRLYWYRQTLGQGPEFLTYFQNEAQLEKSRLLSDRFSAERPKGSFSTLEIQRTEQGDSAMYLCASSLGAPGGADTQYFGPGTRLTVL.

This rearrangement joins TRBV30 to TRBJ1-5; no clear D. Per germline, CDR1 GTSNPN and CDR2 SVGIG (reference sequence). Trimming removed 8 bases at V and 4 bases at J, with 12 bases between. The CDR3 is 12 residues long. CDR3 in amino acids: CAAGSKNQPQHF. CDR3 DNA sequence: TGTGCCGCCGGGAGCAAGAATCAGCCCCAGCATTTT.

This clone occurred once. The chain uses TRBV7-2 and TRBJ2-7; D unclear. This CDR3 region has 14 residues. Trimming shortened V by 3 bases and J by 2 bases, and 11 bases separated the two germline ends. In germline, CDR1 is SGHTA, CDR2 FQGNSA. The CDR3 nucleotides read TGTGCCAGCAGCTTTAGTCCTTCCCCCTACGAGCAGTACTTC. Its translation is CASSFSPSPYEQYF.

V usage is TRBV6-5 and J usage is TRBJ1-1; unclear D gene. Germline CDR1 and CDR2: MNHEY and SVGAGI. This CDR3 region has 14 residues. Trimming removed 5 bases from V and 1 base from J, with 11 bases in between. The CDR3 loop is CASSLFGRNTEAFF. For the CDR3, the DNA is TGTGCCAGCAGTCTTTTCGGGAGGAACACTGAAGCTTTCTTT.

V and J are TRBV5-1 and TRBJ2-7; 8 nucleotides match TRBD1. J lost 3 bases, V lost 0 bases, and 2 bases had no gene match. The CDR3 extends over 14 amino acids. Germline loops: CDR1 SGHRS, CDR2 YFSETQ. The CDR3 DNA sequence: TGCGCCAGCAGCTTGGCCACAGGGGGCTACGAGCAGTACTTC. It yields the protein CASSLATGGYEQYF.

The chain combines TRBV5-5 with TRBJ1-2, with D unclear. CDR3 length: 17 amino acids. V was cut by 2 bases and J by 6 bases, with 23 bases left in between. Germline CDR1 reads SGHKS; CDR2 reads YYEKEE (reference sequence). CDR3 loop: CASSFATNPPGSDGYTF. The CDR3 nucleotides are TGTGCCAGCAGCTTCGCGACAAATCCCCCGGGAAGCGATGGCTACACCTTC.

The chain uses TRBV6-5 and TRBJ2-7; a possible D gene is TRBD1 (6 bases). V lost 5 bases and J lost 7, with 12 bases in between. There are 12 residues in the CDR3. The germline gives CDR1 MNHEY, CDR2 SVGAGI. This chain's CDR3 is CASSPGDREQYF. CDR3 coding DNA: TGTGCCAGCAGTCCAGGGGATAGAGAGCAGTACTTC.

This clone was counted a single time. The chain employs TRBV7-2 and TRBJ1-6; unclear D gene. V lost 2 bases and J lost 11, with 13 bases in between. Germline V gene data show CDR1 as SGHTA and CDR2 as FQGNSA. CDR3 size: 14 residues. CDR3 in amino acids: CASSLWRWGAPLHF. In DNA, the CDR3 is TGTGCCAGCAGCTTATGGAGGTGGGGAGCACCCCTCCACTTT. Looking up the rest from reference TRBV7-2 and TRBJ1-6 gives the full variable domain: GAGVSQSPSNKVTEKGKDVELRCDPISGHTALYWYRQSLGQGLEFLIYFQGNSAPDKSGLPSDRFSAERTGGSVSTLTIQRTQQEDSAVYLCASSLWRWGAPLHFGNGTRLTVT.

The rearrangement links TRBV6-5 to TRBJ2-7, with D perhaps matching TRBD2 (5 bases). V was trimmed by 10 bases and J by 7 bases, leaving 14 bases between them. The CDR3 has 11 amino acids. The V gene's germline CDR1 is MNHEY and CDR2 SVGAGI. CDR3 DNA: TGTGCCACCGTGGAGGCCTGGGAGCAGTACTTC. The encoded protein is CATVEAWEQYF.

The rearrangement links TRBV28 to TRBJ2-1, with D maybe TRBD2 (6 bases). The CDR3 length is 15 residues. The V and J ends lost 5 bases and 4 bases respectively, with 15 bases between them. Germline CDR1 MDHEN, CDR2 SYDVKM. CDR3 nucleotide sequence: TGTGCCAGCAGTCCTTCGGGGGACTCATACAATGAGCAGTTCTTC. It encodes CASSPSGDSYNEQFF.